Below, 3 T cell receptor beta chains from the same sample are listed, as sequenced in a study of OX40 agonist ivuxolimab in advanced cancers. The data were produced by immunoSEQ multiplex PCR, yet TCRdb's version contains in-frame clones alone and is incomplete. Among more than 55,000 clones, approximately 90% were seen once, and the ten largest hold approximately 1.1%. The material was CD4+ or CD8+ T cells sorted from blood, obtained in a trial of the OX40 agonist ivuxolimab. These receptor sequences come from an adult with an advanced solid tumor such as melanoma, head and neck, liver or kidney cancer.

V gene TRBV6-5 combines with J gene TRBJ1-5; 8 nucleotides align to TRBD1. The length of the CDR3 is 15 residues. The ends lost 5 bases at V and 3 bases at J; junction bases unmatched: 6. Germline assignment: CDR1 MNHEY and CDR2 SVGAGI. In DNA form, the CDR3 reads TGTGCCAGCAGTCCCAGGGGGCTTGACAATCAGCCCCAGCATTTT. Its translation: CASSPRGLDNQPQHF.

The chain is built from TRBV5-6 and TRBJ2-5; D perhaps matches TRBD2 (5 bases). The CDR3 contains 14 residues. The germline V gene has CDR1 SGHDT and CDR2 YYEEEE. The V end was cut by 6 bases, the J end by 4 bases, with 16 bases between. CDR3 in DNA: TGTGCCAGCACCAGGACTGTGTCGGGAGAGACCCAGTACTTC. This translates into CASTRTVSGETQYF.

The CDR3, as DNA: TGTGCCAGCAGCGCCCCCGGACAGTCGGTCGGCAATGAGCAGTTCTTC. Its translation: CASSAPGQSVGNEQFF. This chain links TRBV9 with TRBJ2-1; the D gene is possibly TRBD1 (6 bases). V gave up 3 bases and J gave up 6 bases, with 19 bases separating them. CDR1 is SGDLS, CDR2 YYNGEE, per germline. The CDR3 has 16 amino acids.